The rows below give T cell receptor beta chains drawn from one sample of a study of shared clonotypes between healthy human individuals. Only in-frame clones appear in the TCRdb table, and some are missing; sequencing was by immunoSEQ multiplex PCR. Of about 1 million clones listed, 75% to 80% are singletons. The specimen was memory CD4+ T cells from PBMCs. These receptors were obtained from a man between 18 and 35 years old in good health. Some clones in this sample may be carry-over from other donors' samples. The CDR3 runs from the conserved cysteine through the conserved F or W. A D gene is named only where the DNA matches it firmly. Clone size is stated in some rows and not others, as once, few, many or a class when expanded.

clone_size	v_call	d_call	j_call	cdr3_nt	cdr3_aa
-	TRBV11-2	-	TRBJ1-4	TGTGCCAGCAGCCATAATGAAAAACTGTTTTTT	CASSHNEKLFF
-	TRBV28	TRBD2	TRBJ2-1	TGTGCCAGCACCTGGGGCGGGAGCCTTAACAATGAGCAGTTCTTC	CASTWGGSLNNEQFF
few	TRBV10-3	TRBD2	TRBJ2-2	TGTGCCTCTCGGACTAGCGGGACTTACACCGGGGAGCTGTTTTTT	CASRTSGTYTGELFF
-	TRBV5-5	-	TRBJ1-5	TGTGCCAGCAGCAAGTACGGGGTAGTAGGTCAGCCCCAGCATTTT	CASSKYGVVGQPQHF
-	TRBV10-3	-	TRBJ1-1	TGTGCCATCAGTGATTTGACGGGGAAAGCTTTCTTT	CAISDLTGKAFF
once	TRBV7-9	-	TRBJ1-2	TGTGCCAGCAGCTTAGTGGCAGGGAACGCTGATGGCTACACCTTC	CASSLVAGNADGYTF
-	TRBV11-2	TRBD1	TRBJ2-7	TGTGCCAGCAGCAAGGACAGGGTTCGCGAGCAGTACTTC	CASSKDRVREQYF
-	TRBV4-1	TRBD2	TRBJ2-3	TGCGCCAGCAGCCCTCCTCTTAGGACTAGCTTTAGCACAGATACGCAGTATTTT	CASSPPLRTSFSTDTQYF
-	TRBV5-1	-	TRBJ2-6	TGCGCCAGCAGCTTGGTTGCAGGGAGCTCTGGGGCCAACGTCCTGACTTTC	CASSLVAGSSGANVLTF
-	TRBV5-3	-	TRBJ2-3	TGTGCCAGAAGCTCGGGTTGGTTTGGCACAGATACGCAGTATTTT	CARSSGWFGTDTQYF
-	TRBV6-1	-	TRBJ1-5	TGTGCCAGCAGTGAAACAGTTAATCAGCCCCAGCATTTT	CASSETVNQPQHF
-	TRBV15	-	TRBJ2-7	TGTGCCACCAGCAGAGATCTGCTAGTTATTTCGGCGGACCACTACGAGCAGTACTTC	CATSRDLLVISADHYEQYF
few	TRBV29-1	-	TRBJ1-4	TGCAGCGTCCCACTCGGAGGGAATGAAAAACTGTTTTTT	CSVPLGGNEKLFF
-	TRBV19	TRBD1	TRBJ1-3	TGTGCCAGTAGTATCGGTGGGACAGTCGGAAACACCATATATTTT	CASSIGGTVGNTIYF
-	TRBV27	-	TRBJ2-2	TGTGCCAGCAGACTTATGCAGGGTTCCACCGGGGAGCTGTTTTTT	CASRLMQGSTGELFF
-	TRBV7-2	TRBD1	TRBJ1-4	TGTGCCAGCAGCCGGACAGGAACGAATGAAAAACTGTTTTTT	CASSRTGTNEKLFF
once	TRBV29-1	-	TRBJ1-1	TGCAGCGGAAGATTACAGCCTTCGGGCACTGAAGCTTTCTTT	CSGRLQPSGTEAFF
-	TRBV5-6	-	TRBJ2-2	TGTGCCAGCAGCTGGCCAGGGGCCAACACCGGGGAGCTGTTTTTT	CASSWPGANTGELFF
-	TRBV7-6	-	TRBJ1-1	TGTGCCAGCAGCTTAGATTCCGGGAACACTGAAGCTTTCTTT	CASSLDSGNTEAFF
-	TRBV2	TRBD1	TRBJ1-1	TGTGCCAGCAGTGGGGACAGGTACGCCACTGAAGCTTTCTTT	CASSGDRYATEAFF
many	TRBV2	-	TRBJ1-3	TGTGCCAGCAGTGTGGGCAGGGGTGGAAACACCATATATTTT	CASSVGRGGNTIYF
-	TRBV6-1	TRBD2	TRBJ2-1	TGTGCCAGCAGTCGGGACACATCGGGGGGGTATGAGCAGTTCTTC	CASSRDTSGGYEQFF
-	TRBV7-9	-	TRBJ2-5	TGTGCCAGCAGCCGCGGGTCTGGAGAGACCCAGTACTTC	CASSRGSGETQYF
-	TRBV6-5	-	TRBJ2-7	TGTGCCAGCAGTTACTCGAGGGCCTCCTACGAGCAGTACTTC	CASSYSRASYEQYF
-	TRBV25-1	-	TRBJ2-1	TGTGCCAGCAGCGACCGGGTCCCCTCCTACAATGAGCAGTTCTTC	CASSDRVPSYNEQFF
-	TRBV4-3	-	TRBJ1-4	TGCGCCAGCAGCCAAGGGGCCCCCGTATTAACGAATGAAAAACTGTTTTTT	CASSQGAPVLTNEKLFF
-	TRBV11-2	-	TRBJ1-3	TGTGCCAGCAGCTTAGTCTCTCCTGTACCACGCCGAAACACCATATATTTT	CASSLVSPVPRRNTIYF
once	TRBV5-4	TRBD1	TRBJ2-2	TGTGCCAGCAGCTTGGGGGGACAGGGGGCCCGGGAGCTGTTTTTT	CASSLGGQGARELFF
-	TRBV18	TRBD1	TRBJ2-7	TGTGCCAGCTCACGGGGACAGGGGACATACTACGAGCAGTACTTC	CASSRGQGTYYEQYF
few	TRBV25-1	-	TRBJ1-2	TGTGCCAGCGCAGGGTCAAGAAACTATGGCTACACCTTC	CASAGSRNYGYTF
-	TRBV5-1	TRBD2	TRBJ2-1	TGCGCCAGTAGCGGACTAGCGGGGACGAGCTCCTACAATGAGCAGTTCTTC	CASSGLAGTSSYNEQFF
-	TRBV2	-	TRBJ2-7	TGTGCCGTACCGGCGAGTAGGGGCGCGGACTCCTACGAGCAGTACTTC	CAVPASRGADSYEQYF
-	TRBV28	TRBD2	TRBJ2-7	TGTGCCAGCAGTTTATGGACTAGCGGGAGAGCCCACTACGAGCAGTACTTC	CASSLWTSGRAHYEQYF
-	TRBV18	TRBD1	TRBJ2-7	TGTGCCAGCTCACCACCGGGACAGGGGGCCCCCGGGGGGCTCTACGAGCAGTACTTC	CASSPPGQGAPGGLYEQYF
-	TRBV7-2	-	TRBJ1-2	TGTGCCAGCGCCTCCCAAGGAGGCTACACCTTC	CASASQGGYTF
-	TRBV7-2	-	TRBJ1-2	TGTGCCAGCAGCTTTTGGCGGCAAATCACCGGACACACCTTC	CASSFWRQITGHTF
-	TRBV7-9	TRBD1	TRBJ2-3	TGTGCCAGCAGCCGCCGGGACAGGGGTGCAGATACGCAGTATTTT	CASSRRDRGADTQYF
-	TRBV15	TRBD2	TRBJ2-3	TGTGCCACCGGAACGGGACTAGCGGGTCACAGGACAGATACGCAGTATTTT	CATGTGLAGHRTDTQYF